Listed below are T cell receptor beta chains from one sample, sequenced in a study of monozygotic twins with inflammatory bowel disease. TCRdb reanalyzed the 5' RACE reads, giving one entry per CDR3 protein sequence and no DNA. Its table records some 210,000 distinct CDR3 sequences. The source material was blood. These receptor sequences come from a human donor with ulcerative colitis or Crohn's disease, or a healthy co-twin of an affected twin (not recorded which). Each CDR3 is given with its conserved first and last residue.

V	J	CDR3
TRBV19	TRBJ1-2	CASSAIDSPIYGYTF
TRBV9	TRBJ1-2	CASSVPSQGIGTF
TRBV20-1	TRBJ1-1	CSARDRTAMNTEAFF
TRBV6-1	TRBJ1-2	CASSEGGSHGYTF
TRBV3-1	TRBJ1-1	CASSQKVRITEAFF
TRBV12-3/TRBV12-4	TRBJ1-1	CASSAGQGAIDTEAFF
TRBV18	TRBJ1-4	CASSPRPGTDEKLFF
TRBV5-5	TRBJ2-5	CASSLALAYQETQYF
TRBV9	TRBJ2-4	CASSGPGTGKNIQYF
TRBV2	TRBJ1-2	CASSEALLRGREGYTF
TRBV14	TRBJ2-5	CASSQEGADRGLQTQYF
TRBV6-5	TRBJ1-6	CASSYSGGFNSPLHF
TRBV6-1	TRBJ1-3	CASRRSYSGNTIYF
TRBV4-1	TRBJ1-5	CASSQDRQGAARQQPQHF
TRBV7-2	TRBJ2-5	CASSPRSGGAKTQYF
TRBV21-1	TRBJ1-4	CASSTDIRGEKLFF
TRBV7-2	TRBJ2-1	CASSSRLAGQMGHEQFF
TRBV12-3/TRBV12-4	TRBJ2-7	CASSPTGTETYYEQYF
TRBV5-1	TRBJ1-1	CASREVNTEAFF
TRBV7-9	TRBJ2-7	CASSPSWDRGSYEQYF
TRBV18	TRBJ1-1	CASSADRSEAFF
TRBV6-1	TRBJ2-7	CASSPRTGFSHEQYF
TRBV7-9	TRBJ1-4	CASSLAGRGGEKLFF
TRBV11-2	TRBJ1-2	CASTLGAQGSYGYTF
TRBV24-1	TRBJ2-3	CATSLRGGRDTQYF
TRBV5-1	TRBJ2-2	CASSYRGPGELFF
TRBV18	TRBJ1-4	CASSPDEAKLFF
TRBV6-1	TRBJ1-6	CASSDRGGQGIALHF
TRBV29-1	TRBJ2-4	CSVSAGTAIDIQYF
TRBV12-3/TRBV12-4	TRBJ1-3	CASTLPGPTGNTIYF
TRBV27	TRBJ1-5	CVSSSRQGNQPQHF
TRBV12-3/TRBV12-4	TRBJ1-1	CASSLGFQAFF
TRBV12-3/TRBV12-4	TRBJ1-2	CASNRQQDGYTF
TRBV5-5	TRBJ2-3	CASSFTGGLGTDTQYF
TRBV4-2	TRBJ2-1	CASAPGRYNEQFF
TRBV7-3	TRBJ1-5	CASSLKAGQPQHF
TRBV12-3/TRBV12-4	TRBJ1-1	CASRMTTTGLSGTEAFF
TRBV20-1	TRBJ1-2	CSASLRSDYGYTF
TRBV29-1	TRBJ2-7	CSVVRQGSYEQYF
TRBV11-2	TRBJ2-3	CASSPYARPIDTQYF
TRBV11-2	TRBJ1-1	CASSFGRRNTEAFF
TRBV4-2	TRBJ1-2	CASGLEQGAFGYGYTF
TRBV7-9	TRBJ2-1	CASSLNFPGDDEQFF
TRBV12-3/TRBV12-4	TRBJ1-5	CASSTDQQGYQPQHF
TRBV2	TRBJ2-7	CASSVFGEAYEQYF
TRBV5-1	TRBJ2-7	CASSLGQGSPYEQYF
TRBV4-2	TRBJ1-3	CASSQDQGSGNTIYF
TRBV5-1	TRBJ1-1	CASSLGGMNTEAFF
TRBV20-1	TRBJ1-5	CSAPRGSNQPQHF
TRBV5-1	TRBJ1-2	CASSLAYGAPQDGYTF
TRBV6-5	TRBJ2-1	CASTQTILTSGGHNEQFF
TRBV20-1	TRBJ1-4	CSARGGFATNEKLFF
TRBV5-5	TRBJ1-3	CASSVNRGLHSGNTIYF
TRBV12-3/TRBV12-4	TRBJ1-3	CASNRESHTIYF
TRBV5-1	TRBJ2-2	CASSPGGLTGELFF
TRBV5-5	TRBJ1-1	CASSVARQNTEAFF